This T cell receptor beta chain is drawn from a study of T cell responses to AZD1222 COVID-19 vaccine. The CDR3 has 16 amino acids. Germline-derived CDR1 and CDR2 are MNHEY and SMNVEV (reference sequence). The V gene lost 7 bases and the J gene lost 0 bases, with 19 bases spanning the gap. Measured with immunoSEQ multiplex PCR; TCRdb has only the in-frame clones, and not every one. The table has 130,000 or so clones, around 87% seen once. The sequencing here drew on peripheral blood, taken on day 0 of AZD1222 vaccination. The rearrangement joins TRBV27 to TRBJ2-7, with D perhaps TRBD1 (5 bases). The TCR sequence derives from an adult in good health. CDR3 protein: CASTSTAQRSSYEQYF. CDR3 DNA sequence: TGTGCCAGCACTTCGACAGCCCAAAGGAGCTCCTACGAGCAGTACTTC.